This T cell receptor (beta chain) was retrieved from a study of blood T cells in healthy people across ages. Study-level points and caveats: It was found that TCR beta diversity correlated strongly with the percentage of naive T cells. Age advanced and TCR beta diversity per million T cells fell, roughly linearly.

The use of a sample-barcoded 5' primer and a J-beta primer mix characterized a second PCR of roughly 6 to 11 cycles. A tag from a template-switch adaptor with 12 random nucleotides marked each cDNA molecule. TCRdb reanalysed the 5' RACE reads using MiXCR and keeps one entry per CDR3 protein. The data show about 2 million distinct CDR3 sequences, around half seen once. With respect to this clonotype: Antigen unknown. Its ends do not fully match the called genes, so a read error is possible.

Germline CDR1 SGHVS, CDR2 FQNEAQ. The CDR3 contains 15 residues. Material for sequencing was blood. V and J are TRBV7-8 and TRBJ2-1; D tentatively fits TRBD1 or TRBD2 (6 bases each). This TCR was recovered from a woman between 40 and 50 years old in good health. The CDR3 here is CASSRLRGAADERFF. CDR3 sequence (DNA): TGTGCCAGCAGCCGCCTAAGGGGGGCCGCAGATGAGCGGTTCTTC.